The 21 T cell receptor beta chains below all came from one sample that was sequenced in a study of cytomegalovirus exposure and HLA in healthy donors. Both 60 Vbeta primers and 13 Jbeta primers went into the PCR. The assay was immunoSEQ multiplex PCR, and TCRdb's table has in-frame clones only and misses some. The repertoire consists of about 170,000 clones, with about 79% occurring once and the leading ten covering 2% to 2.5%. The specimen sequenced was PBMCs. These receptors all stem from a woman aged 50 to 60 in good health and CMV-seronegative.

The gene calls are TRBV25-1 and TRBJ1-5; 7 nucleotides line up with TRBD1. Germline CDR1 reads MGHDK; CDR2 reads SYGVNS. The trim removed 3 bases at V and 2 bases at J, leaving 10 bases unmatched. This CDR3 has 17 residues. The CDR3 loop reads CASSDSTGPDGNQPQHF. In DNA form, the CDR3 reads TGTGCCAGCAGTGATTCGACAGGGCCCGACGGCAATCAGCCCCAGCATTTT.

The rearrangement uses TRBV28 and TRBJ1-2; perhaps TRBD1 as D (5 bases). The CDR3 length is 13 residues. Germline values: CDR1 MDHEN, CDR2 SYDVKM. The V and J ends lost 3 bases and 3 bases respectively, with 8 bases between them. DNA of the CDR3: TGTGCCAGCAGTTTGGGGCTGGACTATGGCTACACCTTC. Protein product: CASSLGLDYGYTF.

This clone showed up just once. V gene TRBV5-1 combines with J gene TRBJ1-1; 7 bases line up with TRBD1. The CDR3 totals 14 residues. Germline trimming cut 6 bases from V and 7 bases from J; bases unmatched to any gene: 12. Looked up from germline, CDR1 is SGHRS and CDR2 is YFSETQ. CDR3 amino acids: CASTNRGYSDEAFF. The CDR3 DNA follows: TGCGCCAGCACAAACAGGGGATACTCCGATGAAGCTTTCTTT.

The rearrangement uses TRBV5-1 and TRBJ2-1; no clear D gene. This CDR3 contains 16 residues. Germline CDR1 reads SGHRS; CDR2 reads YFSETQ. V was pared by 6 bases and J by 0 bases, with 16 bases between. CDR3: CASTLTEQSSYNEQFF. The CDR3 DNA reads as TGCGCCAGCACCCTCACGGAGCAAAGCTCCTACAATGAGCAGTTCTTC.

The chain combines TRBV27 with TRBJ1-5; 10 bases align to TRBD1. This CDR3 has 15 amino acids. Per germline, CDR1 MNHEY and CDR2 SMNVEV (reference sequence). The ends lost 6 bases at V and 6 bases at J; junction bases unmatched: 8. This CDR3 is CASRSGQGGGQPQHF. CDR3 DNA sequence: TGTGCCAGCAGATCCGGACAGGGGGGGGGTCAGCCCCAGCATTTT.

The rearrangement uses TRBV7-2 and TRBJ2-7, with 10 bases lining up with TRBD2. This CDR3 spans 16 amino acids. The J segment lost 2 bases and the V segment lost 2 bases, leaving 6 bases of the junction unmatched. CDR1 SGHTA and CDR2 FQGNSA come from the germline V gene. The CDR3 bases are TGTGCCAGCAGCTTAAGGGGACTAGCGCTTACCTACGAGCAGTACTTC. Amino acid sequence: CASSLRGLALTYEQYF.

As concerns this clone: One end of the junction is discordant with germline, which a read error may explain. This CDR3 reads CSSSLPSVTF. In nucleotides, the CDR3 is TGTTCCAGCAGCTTACCCAGCGTCACCTTC. V is TRBV7-9 and J is TRBJ1-2; D unclear. The CDR3 is made up of 10 amino acids. Germline V lookup: CDR1 SEHNR, CDR2 FQNEAQ (reference sequence).

This clone occurred once. The CDR3 sequence: CASSSSRGRTEAFF. In DNA form, the CDR3 reads TGTGCCAGCAGCTCGAGCAGGGGTCGGACTGAAGCTTTCTTT. V gene TRBV11-2 combines with J gene TRBJ1-1, with a tentative D call TRBD1 (6 bases). V gave up 4 bases and J gave up 5 bases, with 14 bases separating them. This CDR3 is 14 amino acids long. In germline, CDR1 is SGHAT, CDR2 FQNNGV.

The chain couples TRBV7-2 to TRBJ1-5, with 9 bases fitting TRBD1. The CDR3 consists of 15 residues. Germline trimming cut 4 bases from V and 4 bases from J; bases unmatched to any gene: 5. Germline CDR1 and CDR2: SGHTA and FQGNSA. The CDR3 DNA follows: TGTGCCAGCAGCTCTGGGACAGGGTTAAATCAGCCCCAGCATTTT. It translates to CASSSGTGLNQPQHF.

This clone was detected only once. This chain uses TRBV9 with TRBJ2-2; 13 bases align to TRBD2. The V and J ends lost 4 bases and 4 bases, in that order; junction bases with no gene match: 7. Germline CDR1 reads SGDLS; CDR2 reads YYNGEE. The CDR3 loop spans 17 amino acids. In DNA form, the CDR3 reads TGTGCCAGCAGCTCCGAAGGACTAGCGGGAGTCACCGGGGAGCTGTTTTTT. Translating it yields CASSSEGLAGVTGELFF.

Only a few counts were recorded for this clone. The chain links TRBV18 to TRBJ2-1; 8 bases map to TRBD1. V trimming: 3 bases; J trimming: 2 bases; junction bases outside the gene matches: 6. Germline V lookup: CDR1 KGHSH, CDR2 LQKENI. The CDR3 runs 16 residues. CDR3 DNA: TGTGCCAGCTCACCGCGCCAGGGGGCGGCCTACAATGAGCAGTTCTTC. Translating gives CASSPRQGAAYNEQFF.

This clone has more than one count but fewer than ten. The gene calls are TRBV6-1 and TRBJ1-1; a weak D match, TRBD1 (6 bases). This CDR3 is 13 amino acids long. CDR1 and CDR2 from the germline V gene are MNHNS and SASEGT. The V and J ends lost 7 bases and 4 bases respectively, with 13 bases between them. The CDR3 DNA follows: TGTGCCAGCATCCGCAGGGGAGTCACTGAAGCTTTCTTT. Its protein is CASIRRGVTEAFF.

This rearrangement joins TRBV6-5 to TRBJ2-6; D is possibly TRBD1 (6 bases). The germline V gene encodes CDR1 MNHEY and CDR2 SVGAGI. CDR3 length equals 15 residues. The V end lost 5 bases, the J end lost 2 bases, and 10 bases lay between the germline ends. CDR3 in DNA: TGTGCCAGCAGTCCAAACAGGGCTGGGGCCAACGTCCTGACTTTC. Protein sequence: CASSPNRAGANVLTF.

Only a few counts were recorded for this clone. The chain is built from TRBV5-1 and TRBJ2-1; D is possibly TRBD1 (6 bases). The CDR3 covers 16 residues. V lost 4 bases to trimming and J lost 2 bases, with 16 bases between them. Germline CDR1 reads SGHRS; CDR2 reads YFSETQ. CDR3 sequence: CASSPTTGPAYNEQFF. The CDR3 nucleotides are TGCGCCAGCAGCCCAACCACAGGGCCGGCCTACAATGAGCAGTTCTTC.

The chain uses TRBV6-6 and TRBJ2-7, with D maybe TRBD1 (6 bases). Germline assignment: CDR1 MNHNY and CDR2 SVGAGI (reference sequence). CDR3 length equals 16 residues. Trimming removed 5 bases at V and 4 bases at J, with 21 bases between. The CDR3 bases are TGTGCCAGCAGTAAACGGGACACCTGGGACGGGTACGAGCAGTACTTC. It translates to CASSKRDTWDGYEQYF.

Of note for this clone: Distinct nucleotide sequences in the sample also encode this CDR3. The rearrangement joins TRBV20-1 to TRBJ2-3; D remains unclear. V gave up 3 bases and J gave up 5 bases, with 6 bases separating them. The CDR3 spans 11 residues. Germline V gene sequence: CDR1 DFQATT, CDR2 SNEGSKA (reference sequence). The CDR3 coding sequence is TGCAGTGCTAGGTCGGGAGATACGCAGTATTTT. Translation gives CSARSGDTQYF.

This clone appeared a single time. The chain combines TRBV25-1 with TRBJ2-5; 7 bases are shared with TRBD2. The trim removed 2 bases at V and 1 base at J, leaving 4 bases unmatched. The CDR3 runs to 15 residues. CDR1 MGHDK and CDR2 SYGVNS come from the germline V gene. As DNA, the CDR3 is TGTGCCAGCAGTGAAAAGCGGGGACTCCAAGAGACCCAGTACTTC. Translating it yields CASSEKRGLQETQYF.

J is TRBJ1-5 and V is TRBV28; D remains unclear. The CDR3 covers 11 residues. Germline V gene sequence: CDR1 MDHEN, CDR2 SYDVKM. V was cut by 5 bases and J by 8 bases, with 7 bases left in between. As DNA, the CDR3 is TGTGCCAGCAGTGAATCAGAGCCCCAGCATTTT. It translates to CASSESEPQHF.

This clone was counted a few times. J is TRBJ1-3 and V is TRBV19; D may be TRBD1 (6 bases). V lost 4 bases and J 0 bases, leaving 13 bases between the germline ends. This CDR3 is 16 amino acids long. Germline assignment: CDR1 LNHDA and CDR2 SQIVND (reference sequence). The CDR3 DNA reads TGTGCCAGTAGTACATTCCGGACAGACTCTGGAAACACCATATATTTT. It codes for CASSTFRTDSGNTIYF.

The chain uses TRBV25-1 and TRBJ2-1; TRBD1 aligns across 7 bases. Germline-derived CDR1 and CDR2 are MGHDK and SYGVNS. This CDR3 is built from 14 residues. The V gene end was trimmed by 4 bases and the J gene end by 3 bases; junction bases not matched to a gene: 3. CDR3 DNA sequence: TGTGCCAGCAGTGCACAGGGGATCTACAATGAGCAGTTCTTC. Its protein is CASSAQGIYNEQFF.

This clone has just one count. The chain combines TRBV18 with TRBJ2-7, with D unclear. CDR3 length: 13 amino acids. Trimming took off 3 bases at V and 5 bases at J, with 11 bases between the two ends. CDR1 is KGHSH, CDR2 LQKENI, per germline. The CDR3, as DNA: TGTGCCAGCTCACCGAGTGGGCCGGACGAGCAGTACTTC. This gives the protein CASSPSGPDEQYF.